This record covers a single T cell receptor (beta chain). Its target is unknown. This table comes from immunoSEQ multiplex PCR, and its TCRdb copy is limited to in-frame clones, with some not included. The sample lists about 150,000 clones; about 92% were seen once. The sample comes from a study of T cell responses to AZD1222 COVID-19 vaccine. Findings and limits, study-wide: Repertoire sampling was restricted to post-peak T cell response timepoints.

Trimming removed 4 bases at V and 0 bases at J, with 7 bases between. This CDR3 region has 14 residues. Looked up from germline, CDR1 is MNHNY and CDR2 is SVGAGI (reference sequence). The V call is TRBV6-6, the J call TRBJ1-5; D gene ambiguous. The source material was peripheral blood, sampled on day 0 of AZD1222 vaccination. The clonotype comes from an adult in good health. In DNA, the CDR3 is TGTGCCAGCAGTTTCTCCTATAGCAATCAGCCCCAGCATTTT. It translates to CASSFSYSNQPQHF.